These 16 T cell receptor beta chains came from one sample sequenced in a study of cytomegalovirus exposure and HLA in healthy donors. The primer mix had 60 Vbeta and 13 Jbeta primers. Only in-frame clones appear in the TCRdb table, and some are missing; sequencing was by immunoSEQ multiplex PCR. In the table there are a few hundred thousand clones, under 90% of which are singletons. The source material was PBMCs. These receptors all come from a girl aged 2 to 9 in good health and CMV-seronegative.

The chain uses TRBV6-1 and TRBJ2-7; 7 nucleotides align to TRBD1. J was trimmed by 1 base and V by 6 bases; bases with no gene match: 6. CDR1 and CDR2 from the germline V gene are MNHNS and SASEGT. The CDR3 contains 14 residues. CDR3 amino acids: CASRFGTESYEQYF. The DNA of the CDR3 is TGTGCCAGCAGATTTGGGACAGAGTCCTACGAGCAGTACTTC.

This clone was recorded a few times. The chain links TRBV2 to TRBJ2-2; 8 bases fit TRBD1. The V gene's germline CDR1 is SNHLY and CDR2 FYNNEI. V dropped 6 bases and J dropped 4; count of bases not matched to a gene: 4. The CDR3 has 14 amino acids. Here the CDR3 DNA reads TGTGCCAGCAGCCCAACAGGGGGCACCGGGGAGCTGTTTTTT. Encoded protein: CASSPTGGTGELFF.

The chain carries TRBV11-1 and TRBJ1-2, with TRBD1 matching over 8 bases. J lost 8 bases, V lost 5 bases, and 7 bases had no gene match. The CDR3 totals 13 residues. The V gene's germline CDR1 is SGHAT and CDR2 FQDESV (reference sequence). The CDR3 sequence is CASSLTDRDGYTF. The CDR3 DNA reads TGTGCCAGCAGCCTAACGGACAGGGACGGCTACACCTTC.

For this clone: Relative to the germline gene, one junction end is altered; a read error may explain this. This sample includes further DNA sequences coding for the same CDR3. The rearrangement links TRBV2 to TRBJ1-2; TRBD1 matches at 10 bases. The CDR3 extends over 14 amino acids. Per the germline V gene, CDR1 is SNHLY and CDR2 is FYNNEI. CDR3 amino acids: CASSPGQGTYGYTF. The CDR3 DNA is TGTGCTAGCAGCCCGGGACAGGGGACCTATGGCTACACCTTC.

The CDR3 DNA follows: TGTGCCAGCAGTTACTCGGTAACAGCTAATTCACCCCTCCACTTT. Translation gives CASSYSVTANSPLHF. This chain joins TRBV6-5 and TRBJ1-6; D is uncertain. V shed 0 bases and J shed 6 bases, with 9 bases lying between them. CDR1 and CDR2 from the germline V gene are MNHEY and SVGAGI. This CDR3 contains 15 residues.

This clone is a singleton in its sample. CDR3: CASSLGVQRGAFEQFF. The CDR3 DNA sequence: TGTGCCAGCAGCTTAGGGGTTCAGCGGGGGGCGTTTGAGCAGTTCTTC. The chain recombines TRBV7-9 with TRBJ2-1; 9 nucleotides align to TRBD2. Losses at the gene ends were 1 base for V and 9 bases for J; bases not matched to a gene: 10. Per germline, CDR1 SEHNR and CDR2 FQNEAQ (reference sequence). This CDR3 has 16 residues.

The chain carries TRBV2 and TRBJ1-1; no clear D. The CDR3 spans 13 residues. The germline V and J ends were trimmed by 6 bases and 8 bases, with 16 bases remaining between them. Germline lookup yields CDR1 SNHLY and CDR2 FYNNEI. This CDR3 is CASRRGESSEAFF. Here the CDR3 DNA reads TGTGCCAGCAGGAGAGGCGAGTCTTCGGAAGCTTTCTTT.

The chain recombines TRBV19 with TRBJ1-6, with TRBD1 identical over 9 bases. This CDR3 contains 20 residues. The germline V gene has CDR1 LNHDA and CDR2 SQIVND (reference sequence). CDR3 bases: TGTGCTCCAGTAATGGGACAGGGCACTTCAGAGCAAGTAATCTGTTCACCCCTCCACTTT. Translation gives CAPVMGQGTSEQVICSPLHF. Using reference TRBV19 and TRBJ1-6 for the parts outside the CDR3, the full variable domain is DGGITQSPKYLFRKEGQNVTLSCEQNLNHDAMYWYRQDPGQGLRLIYYSQIVNDFQKGDIAEGYSVSREKKESFPLTVTSAQKNPTAFYLCAPVMGQGTSEQVICSPLHFGNGTRLTVT.

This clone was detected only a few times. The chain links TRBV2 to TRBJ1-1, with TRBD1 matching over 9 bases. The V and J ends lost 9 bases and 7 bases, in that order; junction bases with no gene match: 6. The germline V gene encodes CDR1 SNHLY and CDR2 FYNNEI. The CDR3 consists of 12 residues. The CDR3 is CASRRDRDEAFF. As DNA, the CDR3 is TGTGCCAGTAGAAGGGACAGGGATGAAGCTTTCTTT.

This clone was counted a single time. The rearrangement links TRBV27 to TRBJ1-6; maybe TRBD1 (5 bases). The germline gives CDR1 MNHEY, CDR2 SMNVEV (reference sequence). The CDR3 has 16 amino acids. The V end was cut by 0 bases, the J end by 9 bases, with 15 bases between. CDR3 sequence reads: CASSLSVGGIGSPLHF. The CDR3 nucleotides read TGTGCCAGCAGTTTATCGGTCGGGGGTATCGGTTCACCCCTCCACTTT.

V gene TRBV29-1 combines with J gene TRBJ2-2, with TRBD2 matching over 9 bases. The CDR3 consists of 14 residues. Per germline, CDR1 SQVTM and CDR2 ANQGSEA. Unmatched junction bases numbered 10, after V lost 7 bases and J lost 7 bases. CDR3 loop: CSGLAGKGFGELFF. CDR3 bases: TGCAGCGGTCTAGCGGGAAAGGGGTTCGGGGAGCTGTTTTTT.

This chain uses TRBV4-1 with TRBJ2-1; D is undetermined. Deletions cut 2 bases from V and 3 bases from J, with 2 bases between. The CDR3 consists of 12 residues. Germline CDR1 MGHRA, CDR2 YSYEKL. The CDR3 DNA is TGCGCCAGCAGCCAACTCTACAATGAGCAGTTCTTC. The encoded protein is CASSQLYNEQFF.

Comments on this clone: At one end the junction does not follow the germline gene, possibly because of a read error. The CDR3 sequence: CASSLEGQGNNIEAFF. CDR3 bases: TGCGCCAGCAGCTTGGAGGGACAGGGGAATAACATTGAAGCTTTCTTT. The J gene is TRBJ1-1, the V gene TRBV5-1, with 10 bases that match TRBD1. CDR3 length: 16 residues. Per germline, CDR1 SGHRS and CDR2 YFSETQ.

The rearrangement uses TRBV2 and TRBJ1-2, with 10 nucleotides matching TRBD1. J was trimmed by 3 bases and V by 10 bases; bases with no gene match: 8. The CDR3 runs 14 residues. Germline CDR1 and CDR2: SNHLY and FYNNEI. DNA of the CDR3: TGTGCCACTCTCCCGGGACAGGGGCACTATGGCTACACCTTC. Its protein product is CATLPGQGHYGYTF.

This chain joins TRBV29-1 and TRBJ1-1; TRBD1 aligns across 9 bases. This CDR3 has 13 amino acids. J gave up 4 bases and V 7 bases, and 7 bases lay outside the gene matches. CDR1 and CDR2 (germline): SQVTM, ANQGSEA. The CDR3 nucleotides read TGCAGCGCCAACCGACAGGGGGGCACTGAAGCTTTCTTT. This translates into CSANRQGGTEAFF.

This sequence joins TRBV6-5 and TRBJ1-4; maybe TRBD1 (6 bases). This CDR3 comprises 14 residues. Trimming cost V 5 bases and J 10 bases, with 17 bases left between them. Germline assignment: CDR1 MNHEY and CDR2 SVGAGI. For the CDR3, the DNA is TGTGCCAGCAGTATACAGGGCGCCGGTGGAAAACTGTTTTTT. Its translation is CASSIQGAGGKLFF.